Reported below is one T cell receptor (beta chain). Using its own MiXCR run on the 5' RACE reads, TCRdb lists one record per CDR3 protein. Counted here are about 310,000 distinct CDR3 sequences, about 16% occurring once; the ten biggest clones make up 22%. This sample was taken from a study of T-cell memory formation after mild COVID-19. This CDR3 has 13 residues. Germline V gene sequence: CDR1 DFQATT, CDR2 SNEGSKA (reference sequence). V lost 6 bases to trimming and J lost 8 bases, with 16 bases between them. The chain recombines TRBV20-1 with TRBJ1-4; no reliable D call. The sequence was obtained from a man between 18 and 29 years old who had mild COVID-19 (a few samples of this study predate the infection). Cell type and time point are not known. Sequenced material: PBMCs or a T cell subset sorted from them (not recorded which). The CDR3, as DNA: TGCAGTGCAGGCCCGACCCTAGGGGAAAAACTGTTTTTT. Protein: CSAGPTLGEKLFF.